Included here is one T cell receptor beta chain sequence, with context. Looked up from germline, CDR1 is LNHDA and CDR2 is SQIVND (reference sequence). The V end lost 8 bases, the J end lost 1 base, and 9 bases lay between the germline ends. The CDR3 covers 14 residues. This sample is drawn from a study of OX40 agonist ivuxolimab in advanced cancers. Background on the study: Those enrolled were 70% to 85% male, with a mean age of approximately 60 years and ages from roughly 20 to 90.

The protocol was immunoSEQ multiplex PCR, while the TCRdb copy is restricted to in-frame clones and leaves out a portion. In the table there are under 70,000 clones, more than 75% of which are singletons. The specimen comprised CD4+ or CD8+ T cells sorted from blood, sampled in a trial of the OX40 agonist ivuxolimab. The receptor was derived from an adult with an advanced solid tumor such as melanoma, head and neck, liver or kidney cancer. This sequence joins TRBV19 and TRBJ2-6, with D possibly matching TRBD1 (5 bases). Here the CDR3 DNA reads TGTGCCAGTCAGGGTGAATCTGGGGCCAACGTCCTGACTTTC. Its protein product is CASQGESGANVLTF. Full variable domain (missing parts from reference TRBV19 and TRBJ2-6): DGGITQSPKYLFRKEGQNVTLSCEQNLNHDAMYWYRQDPGQGLRLIYYSQIVNDFQKGDIAEGYSVSREKKESFPLTVTSAQKNPTAFYLCASQGESGANVLTFGAGSRLTVL.